These 20 T cell receptor beta chains originate from one sample sequenced in a study of blood T cell repertoires in COVID-19. Sequencing used immunoSEQ multiplex PCR; TCRdb keeps in-frame clones, though not all of them. Altogether about 180,000 clones are present, approximately 87% being singletons, with the ten largest covering less than 25%. Sequenced material: peripheral blood. Source of these receptors: a man aged 65 to 85 with active or convalescent COVID-19.

The genes are TRBV12-5 and TRBJ2-4; TRBD1 agrees at 8 bases. Germline values: CDR1 LGHNT, CDR2 FRNRAP. This CDR3 has 18 amino acids. Trimming cost V 0 bases and J 2 bases; bases outside gene matches: 9. As DNA, the CDR3 is TGTGCTAGTGGTTTGGTACGTCCCCAGGGGGCAACCAAAAACATTCAGTACTTC. This sequence encodes CASGLVRPQGATKNIQYF.

The rearrangement links TRBV10-3 to TRBJ1-2; 8 bases agree with TRBD1. Germline trimming cut 3 bases from V and 2 bases from J; bases unmatched to any gene: 8. Germline V gives CDR1 ENHRY, CDR2 SYGVKD. This CDR3 has 16 amino acids. CDR3 loop: CAISDPGQVPNYGYTF. As DNA, the CDR3 is TGTGCCATCAGTGATCCGGGACAGGTCCCCAACTATGGCTACACCTTC.

The chain carries TRBV5-5 and TRBJ1-1; D is unclear. CDR1 and CDR2 from the germline V gene are SGHKS and YYEKEE (reference sequence). The CDR3 covers 16 residues. Trimming shortened V by 4 bases and J by 1 base, and 17 bases separated the two germline ends. The CDR3 DNA is TGTGCCAGCAGCCCGGAGGTGGACCCTTCGAACACTGAAGCTTTCTTT. It is translated as CASSPEVDPSNTEAFF.

The chain employs TRBV2 and TRBJ2-2; D might be TRBD1 (6 bases). This CDR3 spans 15 amino acids. CDR1 and CDR2 (germline): SNHLY, FYNNEI. The ends were cut back, 7 bases at V and 2 bases at J, with 14 bases in the middle. CDR3: CASTYPGQNTGELFF. The CDR3 DNA sequence: TGTGCCAGCACTTATCCGGGACAAAACACCGGGGAGCTGTTTTTT.

This clone was found once. This sequence joins TRBV16 and TRBJ1-2; 11 bases line up with TRBD1. Germline V gene lookup returns CDR1 KGHSY and CDR2 FQNENV. Trimming at V came to 2 bases and at J to 7 bases, leaving 12 bases not matched to a gene. The CDR3 totals 17 residues. The CDR3 DNA follows: TGTGCCAGCAGCCAAACCCCTATGGACAGGGGGCGAGGTGGCTACACCTTC. This sequence encodes CASSQTPMDRGRGGYTF.

The rearrangement joins TRBV14 to TRBJ1-3; D is undetermined. Germline V lookup: CDR1 SGHDN, CDR2 FVKESK. V was shortened by 1 base and J by 0 bases, with 10 bases between the two germline ends. There are 16 residues in the CDR3. The CDR3 is CASSQVFSLSGNTIYF. The CDR3 DNA reads TGTGCCAGCAGCCAAGTGTTCAGTCTCTCTGGAAACACCATATATTTT.

The chain joins TRBV18 to TRBJ1-2; TRBD1 matches at 8 bases. CDR1 is KGHSH and CDR2 is LQKENI in the germline V gene. This CDR3 has 14 residues. Trimming cost V 3 bases and J 4 bases; bases outside gene matches: 4. The CDR3 loop is CASSPDTGGYGYTF. The CDR3 bases are TGTGCCAGCTCACCGGATACAGGGGGCTATGGCTACACCTTC.

The chain employs TRBV5-6 and TRBJ1-1; 12 bases map to TRBD1. V was pared by 1 base and J by 1 base, with 5 bases of the junction left unmatched. Germline assignment: CDR1 SGHDT and CDR2 YYEEEE. This CDR3 spans 17 amino acids. CDR3 protein: CASSLWGTGGQNTEAFF. CDR3 DNA sequence: TGTGCCAGCAGCTTGTGGGGGACAGGGGGCCAGAACACTGAAGCTTTCTTT.

The CDR3: CASSLGNPGFTTYEQYF. CDR3 bases: TGTGCCAGCAGCTTAGGGAATCCAGGTTTTACGACCTACGAGCAGTACTTC. The chain joins TRBV7-2 to TRBJ2-7; D call uncertain. With 1 base removed from V and 2 bases from J, the gap between germline ends came to 18 bases. In germline, CDR1 is SGHTA, CDR2 FQGNSA. This CDR3 is 17 amino acids long.

This rearrangement joins TRBV28 to TRBJ2-7; no firm D call. Germline CDR1 reads MDHEN; CDR2 reads SYDVKM. Between the trimmed V and J ends, which lost 5 bases and 3 bases, there was a span of 5 bases. This CDR3 comprises 11 residues. The CDR3 coding sequence is TGTGCCAGCAGTCTCTACTACGAGCAGTACTTC. It encodes CASSLYYEQYF.

The V call is TRBV14, the J call TRBJ1-1; TRBD1 matches at 8 bases. The CDR3 consists of 18 residues. Germline V gives CDR1 SGHDN, CDR2 FVKESK. The junction had 10 bases not matched to a gene; V was cut back by 0 bases and J by 1 base. CDR3 in DNA: TGTGCCAGCAGCCAAGACCGGAACAGGGGGTTTTGGAACACTGAAGCTTTCTTT. Translating gives CASSQDRNRGFWNTEAFF.

The V and J genes are TRBV5-6 and TRBJ2-2; perhaps TRBD2 as D (5 bases). This CDR3 is built from 16 residues. CDR1 and CDR2 from the germline V gene are SGHDT and YYEEEE. The V and J ends lost 4 bases and 7 bases respectively, with 20 bases between them. CDR3 bases: TGTGCCAGCAGCCGCGGGTCCCGGACTTTCGGCGGGGAGCTGTTTTTT. Translating gives CASSRGSRTFGGELFF.

The J gene is TRBJ2-5, the V gene TRBV5-5; tentatively, D is TRBD2 (6 bases). The CDR3 spans 16 residues. Trimming took 4 bases from V and 2 from J, leaving 18 bases between them. Germline V gives CDR1 SGHKS, CDR2 YYEKEE (reference sequence). CDR3 sequence reads: CASSAPPRGKQETQYF. The CDR3 coding sequence is TGTGCCAGCAGCGCCCCCCCCCGCGGGAAACAAGAGACCCAGTACTTC.

This chain links TRBV18 with TRBJ1-2, with 12 positions matching TRBD1. Germline CDR1 is KGHSH and CDR2 is LQKENI. The CDR3 is 16 residues long. The V gene end was trimmed by 3 bases and the J gene end by 8 bases; junction bases not matched to a gene: 10. The CDR3 DNA follows: TGTGCCAGCTCACCGGCGGGGACAGGGGGCTATCGGGGCTACACCTTC. Protein sequence: CASSPAGTGGYRGYTF.

The rearrangement uses TRBV4-3 and TRBJ2-1; D is undetermined. The CDR3 contains 13 residues. Trimming left V 3 bases short and J 8 bases short, with 11 bases between. Germline assignment: CDR1 LGHNA and CDR2 YSLEER. As DNA, the CDR3 is TGCGCCAGCAGCCATCCCCCCTTCGATGAGCAGTTCTTC. Amino acid sequence: CASSHPPFDEQFF.

This chain connects TRBV7-9 to TRBJ1-1; 7 bases agree with TRBD1. The CDR3 contains 16 residues. Germline V gene data show CDR1 as SEHNR and CDR2 as FQNEAQ (reference sequence). J lost 4 bases, V lost 5 bases, and 13 bases had no gene match. In DNA form, the CDR3 reads TGTGCCAGCAGCGCAAGGTTGAGGGGGCCTGGCACTGAAGCTTTCTTT. Its translation: CASSARLRGPGTEAFF.

The CDR3 region has the DNA TGTGCCTGGAGCGCTGGGACTCCCGGTAGGAACACTGAAGCTTTCTTT. It codes for CAWSAGTPGRNTEAFF. This sequence joins TRBV30 and TRBJ1-1; TRBD1 might be the D (5 bases). The germline V gene encodes CDR1 GTSNPN and CDR2 SVGIG (reference sequence). CDR3 length: 16 amino acids. Trimming removed 3 bases from V and 1 base from J, with 18 bases in between.

The gene calls are TRBV20-1 and TRBJ2-4, with unresolved D. V gave up 3 bases and J gave up 0 bases, with 12 bases separating them. The germline V gene has CDR1 DFQATT and CDR2 SNEGSKA (reference sequence). This CDR3 is built from 15 residues. The CDR3 DNA is TGCAGTGCTAGTGAACATAATCTAGCCAAAAACATTCAGTACTTC. Amino acid sequence: CSASEHNLAKNIQYF.

The rearrangement links TRBV30 to TRBJ1-1; D gene uncertain. Germline loops: CDR1 GTSNPN, CDR2 SVGIG (reference sequence). Trimming left V 5 bases short and J 11 bases short, with 15 bases between. The CDR3 runs to 11 residues. The CDR3 loop is CAWGRRVEAFF. The CDR3 region has the DNA TGTGCCTGGGGTAGGAGAGTAGAGGCTTTCTTT.

The chain has TRBV10-2 and TRBJ1-1; D perhaps matches TRBD1 (5 bases). Germline V gene lookup returns CDR1 WSHSY and CDR2 SAAADI. Trimming stripped 6 bases from V and 1 base from J, with 18 bases between. The CDR3 covers 16 residues. Here the CDR3 reads CASRATRTSSNTEAFF. CDR3 DNA sequence: TGCGCCAGCAGAGCTACTCGGACAAGTTCGAACACTGAAGCTTTCTTT.